This passage covers 12 T cell receptor beta chains from one sample sequenced in a study of blood T cell repertoires in COVID-19. Sequencing was performed with immunoSEQ multiplex PCR; in TCRdb, only in-frame clones are kept and a portion is missing. The data hold 120,000 to 150,000 clones, with roughly nine tenths observed a single time. Sequencing used peripheral blood. Source of these receptors: a human donor in a cohort sampled during active COVID-19.

This chain uses TRBV18 with TRBJ2-7; perhaps TRBD2 as D (6 bases). CDR1 is KGHSH, CDR2 LQKENI, per germline. The length of the CDR3 is 15 residues. V was trimmed by 3 bases and J by 0 bases, leaving 12 bases between them. The CDR3 DNA reads as TGTGCCAGCTCACCTATCCGGGACTCCTCCTACGAGCAGTACTTC. It encodes CASSPIRDSSYEQYF.

The rearrangement joins TRBV18 to TRBJ2-7; 9 positions agree with TRBD1. The junction had 5 bases not matched to a gene; V was cut back by 6 bases and J by 5 bases. Germline CDR1 reads KGHSH; CDR2 reads LQKENI. This CDR3 is built from 13 residues. The CDR3 region has the DNA TGTGCCAGCTCCCCCGGGACAGGGAACGAGCAGTACTTC. Amino acid sequence: CASSPGTGNEQYF.

This clone was recorded once. The chain employs TRBV7-3 and TRBJ2-2, with TRBD1 as a possible D gene (5 bases). Trimming took off 1 base at V and 0 bases at J, with 15 bases between the two ends. Germline V gene lookup returns CDR1 SGHTA and CDR2 FQGTGA. The CDR3 extends over 18 amino acids. DNA of the CDR3: TGTGCCAGCAGCTTAAGAGCGAGTGGGGCTACGAACACCGGGGAGCTGTTTTTT. Protein sequence: CASSLRASGATNTGELFF.

The table lists this clone with a count of one. This sequence joins TRBV6-2 or TRBV6-3 and TRBJ2-3, with 8 bases lining up with TRBD2. The CDR3 spans 18 residues. V lost 0 bases, J lost 0 bases, and 8 bases stayed unmatched. CDR1 and CDR2 from the germline V gene are MNHEY and SVGEGT. The CDR3 loop is CASSYSSHSGVSTDTQYF. For the CDR3, the DNA is TGTGCCAGCAGTTACTCCTCCCATAGCGGGGTTAGCACAGATACGCAGTATTTT.

V is TRBV5-8 and J is TRBJ1-1; D is uncertain. The CDR3 extends over 14 amino acids. V was trimmed by 0 bases and J by 1 base, leaving 7 bases between them. Germline-derived CDR1 and CDR2 are SGHTS and YDEGEE. As DNA, the CDR3 is TGTGCCAGCAGCTTGGGCACAGAGAACACTGAAGCTTTCTTT. As protein: CASSLGTENTEAFF.

The rearrangement joins TRBV29-1 to TRBJ2-5, with D hard to call. Trimming removed 3 bases at V and 4 bases at J, with 6 bases between. CDR1 SQVTM and CDR2 ANQGSEA come from the germline V gene. This CDR3 contains 11 residues. The CDR3 loop reads CSVDLGETQYF. CDR3 nucleotides: TGCAGCGTTGATCTCGGAGAGACCCAGTACTTC.

The chain is built from TRBV5-1 and TRBJ2-5, with 13 bases aligning to TRBD2. Germline assignment: CDR1 SGHRS and CDR2 YFSETQ. The CDR3 spans 16 residues. Losses at the gene ends were 4 bases for V and 4 bases for J; bases not matched to a gene: 7. The CDR3: CASSPGLAGSPETQYF. The CDR3 DNA sequence: TGCGCCAGCAGCCCGGGACTAGCGGGGTCCCCAGAGACCCAGTACTTC.

This chain uses TRBV10-3 with TRBJ2-1; 10 bases fit TRBD1. The CDR3 runs to 15 residues. Trimming cost V 6 bases and J 5 bases; bases outside gene matches: 7. Germline V gene data show CDR1 as ENHRY and CDR2 as SYGVKD. As DNA, the CDR3 is TGTGCCATCAGCCTGGGACAGGGGAACCACAATGAGCAGTTCTTC. Residues: CAISLGQGNHNEQFF.

CDR3 sequence: CASSASGGQETQYF. CDR3 DNA: TGTGCCAGCAGCGCCTCGGGGGGGCAAGAGACCCAGTACTTC. The J gene is TRBJ2-5, the V gene TRBV7-8, with 8 bases lining up with TRBD2. Germline V gives CDR1 SGHVS, CDR2 FQNEAQ. V lost 5 bases and J lost 2; bases outside the gene matches: 4. CDR3 length: 14 residues. Complete variable domain (other parts from reference TRBV7-8 and TRBJ2-5): GAGVSQSPRYKVAKRGQDVALRCDPISGHVSLFWYQQALGQGPEFLTYFQNEAQLDKSGLPSDRFFAERPEGSVSTLKIQRTQQEDSAVYLCASSASGGQETQYFGPGTRLLVL.

V gene TRBV27 combines with J gene TRBJ1-2; D unresolved. The CDR3 consists of 11 residues. Germline lookup yields CDR1 MNHEY and CDR2 SMNVEV (reference sequence). V was cut by 5 bases and J by 4 bases, with 5 bases left in between. In DNA form, the CDR3 reads TGTGCCAGCAGTAACGGCTATGGCTACACCTTC. Translating it yields CASSNGYGYTF.

This chain links TRBV2 with TRBJ1-2; TRBD1 aligns across 9 bases. The CDR3 loop spans 13 amino acids. Germline CDR1 is SNHLY and CDR2 is FYNNEI. Germline trimming cut 8 bases from V and 5 bases from J; bases unmatched to any gene: 6. The CDR3 bases are TGTGCCAGCGCAGGACAGGGGTTATATGGCTACACCTTC. The encoded protein is CASAGQGLYGYTF.

Details on this clone: It is unclear where the CDR3 begins or ends on the DNA, so no DNA is shown, and the CDR3 is as TCRdb lists it. The gene calls are TRBV6-5 and TRBJ1-6; the listed D gene, TRBD1, was not tested against the DNA. The CDR3 region is 13 residues in length, termini included. Germline assignment: CDR1 MNHEY and CDR2 SVGAGI. CDR3 residues: CASILGRESPLHF.